The 3 T cell receptor beta chains reported below all come from one sample, sequenced in a study of brain T cells in children with intractable seizures (dated by TCRdb to the early 2020s). Library preparation was by the immunoSEQ multiplex PCR assay. TCRdb carries this immuneACCESS record with in-frame sequences only. Its versions omit some clonotypes, under half of them owing to an unresolved V gene in the studies checked, with the rest unexplained. The sample records just under 65,000 clones, approximately 95% of which are singletons. The ten largest clones capture around 0.4% of the sample. The sample's time point label, in plain terms: resected brain tissue, or blood drawn just prior to surgery. This material consisted of peripheral blood, taken at surgery. The source of these receptors is a boy in the first two years of life with focal cortical dysplasia and intractable seizures.

V is TRBV6-1 and J is TRBJ2-5, with a tentative D call TRBD2 (5 bases). The CDR3 has 16 amino acids. Germline assignment: CDR1 MNHNS and CDR2 SASEGT. Trimming pared 3 bases from V and 4 bases from J, leaving 18 bases between. The CDR3: CASSDEEGLAGETQYF. CDR3 DNA: TGTGCCAGCAGTGATGAAGAAGGACTCGCAGGAGAGACCCAGTACTTC.

The rearrangement links TRBV6-1 to TRBJ2-5; D is possibly TRBD2 (6 bases). With 2 bases removed from V and 8 bases from J, the gap between germline ends came to 9 bases. This CDR3 region has 12 residues. Germline lookup yields CDR1 MNHNS and CDR2 SASEGT. The CDR3 DNA sequence: TGTGCCAGCAGTGAATCGGGAGCAACCCAGTACTTC. Translation gives CASSESGATQYF.

The chain couples TRBV2 to TRBJ2-1; 9 nucleotides match TRBD2. The CDR3 has 14 amino acids. Trimming removed 7 bases from V and 11 bases from J; junction bases left unmatched: 12. Germline-derived CDR1 and CDR2 are SNHLY and FYNNEI. CDR3 nucleotide sequence: TGTGCCAGCACAGTGGGTAGCGGGGGTTTCAAGCAGTTCTTC. Residues: CASTVGSGGFKQFF.